The TCR beta chain described here comes from a study of shared clonotypes between healthy human individuals. Whole-study context: Used for every donor were three CD4 naive, three CD4 memory, two CD8 naive and one CD8 memory plate. Study results and limitations: Non-shared clonotypes displayed generation probabilities falling below those of clonotypes present in all four donors. It was observed that 5% to 6.5% of naive CD4 clonotypes were shared across several donors. A small donor pool kept down the genetic and exposure-history diversity that was represented.

CD45RO-negative, CCR7-positively selected cells formed the naive CD8 fraction, excluding terminally differentiated effector memory CD45RA+ cells. Concerning this clone: Antigen specificity is unknown.

Profiling relied on immunoSEQ multiplex PCR, and the TCRdb table lists in-frame clones only, not all of them. Of approximately 720,000 clones detected, about 91% appear once; the ten largest clones hold 24%. The CDR3 has 14 residues. Trimming took off 1 base at V and 5 bases at J, with 11 bases between the two ends. Germline V CDR1 and CDR2: SGHDN, FVKESK. The sample was naive CD8+ T cells sorted from blood. This clonotype originated in a man aged 25 to 40 in good health. The chain is built from TRBV14 and TRBJ2-5; D is ambiguous. The CDR3 sequence is CASSQVIDRETQYF. The CDR3 DNA reads TGTGCCAGCAGCCAAGTTATAGATCGCGAGACCCAGTACTTC.